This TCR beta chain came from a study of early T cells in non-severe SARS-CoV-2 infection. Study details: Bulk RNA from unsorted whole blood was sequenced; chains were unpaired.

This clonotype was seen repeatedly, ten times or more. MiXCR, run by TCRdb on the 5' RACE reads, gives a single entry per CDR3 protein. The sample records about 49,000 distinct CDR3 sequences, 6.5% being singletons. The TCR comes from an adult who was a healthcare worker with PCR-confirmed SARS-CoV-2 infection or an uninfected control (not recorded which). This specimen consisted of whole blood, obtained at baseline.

In DNA, the CDR3 is TGTGCCACCAGCCAACAGGGGCTGCCGAGTAGCTACACCTTC. The encoded protein is CATSQQGLPSSYTF. The chain carries TRBV24-1 and TRBJ1-2; 7 nucleotides match TRBD1. Germline V gene sequence: CDR1 KGHDR, CDR2 SFDVKD. The V gene end was trimmed by 7 bases and the J gene end by 9 bases; junction bases not matched to a gene: 13. The CDR3 contains 14 residues.